The clone carrying this TCR beta chain turned up a few times. Its specificity is unknown. This entry belongs to a study of T cell repertoires in ileal Crohn's disease. Study context: Surgery for a complication: stricturing in approximately 60%, penetrating in approximately 40%.

Profiling relied on immunoSEQ multiplex PCR, and the TCRdb table lists in-frame clones only, not all of them. The sample consists of roughly 15,000 clones, over 45% of them appearing once. Findings of the study overall: Clonality above 26.8% at surgery always came with endoscopic recurrence. Sorted CD8 T cells held more high-frequency clones than CD4.

Germline values: CDR1 ENHRY, CDR2 SYGVKD. This CDR3 spans 11 amino acids. V trimming: 11 bases; J trimming: 4 bases; junction bases outside the gene matches: 4. Source material: ileal tissue. The TCR was taken from an adult with Crohn's disease. The chain joins TRBV10-3 to TRBJ1-2, with 7 bases aligning to TRBD1. The CDR3 spells CASAGGYGYTF. The CDR3 region has the DNA TGTGCCTCCGCAGGGGGCTATGGCTACACCTTC.